These 30 T cell receptor beta chains came from one sample sequenced in a study of T cells in Graves' hyperthyroidism and ophthalmopathy. It was RNA transcripts that yielded the amplified TCR beta CDR3 regions. The HTBI primer set was used in a first-round RT-PCR of the TCR CDR3. From the multiplex PCR reads, TCRdb called clonotypes with MiXCR, one entry per CDR3 protein. The table lists more than 300,000 distinct CDR3 sequences, around 13% of them singletons. Sample: blood. The receptors originated from a woman between 55 and 75 years old with Graves' hyperthyroidism.

There are many counts of this clonotype. The rearrangement joins TRBV28 to TRBJ1-1, with 11 bases aligning to TRBD1. The CDR3 length is 19 residues. V dropped 6 bases and J dropped 5; count of bases not matched to a gene: 20. Per the germline V gene, CDR1 is MDHEN and CDR2 is SYDVKM. The CDR3 sequence is CASRSPGQGAHPIETEAFF. The CDR3 DNA reads as TGTGCCAGCAGATCCCCCGGACAGGGGGCACACCCGATAGAAACTGAAGCTTTCTTT.

There are many counts of this clonotype. Here the CDR3 DNA reads TGTGCCAGCACCTCGACCCGGGACAGGGACCGCAATGAGCAGTTCTTC. This codes for CASTSTRDRDRNEQFF. The J gene is TRBJ2-1, the V gene TRBV7-9; 9 bases line up with TRBD1. Germline CDR1 is SEHNR and CDR2 is FQNEAQ (reference sequence). Trimming at V came to 7 bases and at J to 6 bases, leaving 13 bases not matched to a gene. This CDR3 is built from 16 residues.

This clonotype was recorded at least ten times. The chain couples TRBV11-2 to TRBJ2-5; D is possibly TRBD2 (5 bases). CDR3 length equals 14 residues. The germline V gene encodes CDR1 SGHAT and CDR2 FQNNGV. Trimming cost V 4 bases and J 4 bases, with 13 bases left between them. CDR3 amino acids: CASSSTRLSETQYF. In DNA, the CDR3 is TGTGCCAGCAGCTCTACTAGGCTGTCAGAGACCCAGTACTTC.

This clonotype was seen a few times. This may come from a read error, since a much larger clone is one base off. The gene calls are TRBV7-3 and TRBJ1-1; 7 bases align to TRBD1. V gave up 5 bases and J gave up 1 base; unmatched junction bases: 4. Germline values: CDR1 SGHTA, CDR2 FQGTGA. The length of the CDR3 is 14 residues. CDR3 coding DNA: TGTGCCAGCAGCAACGGACAGGAGAACACTGAAGCTTTCTTT. Translating gives CASSNGQENTEAFF.

The gene calls are TRBV28 and TRBJ2-6; a weak D match, TRBD2 (7 bases). The V and J ends lost 7 bases and 4 bases respectively, with 14 bases between them. This CDR3 spans 15 amino acids. Per the germline V gene, CDR1 is MDHEN and CDR2 is SYDVKM. The CDR3 loop reads CASNMGGGGANVLTF. Written as DNA, the CDR3 is TGTGCCAGCAACATGGGGGGGGGCGGGGCCAACGTCCTGACTTTC.

The J gene is TRBJ2-1, the V gene TRBV7-9, with D perhaps TRBD2 (6 bases). The CDR3 sequence is 21 residues long. V shed 7 bases and J shed 0 bases, with 31 bases lying between them. The germline CDR1 and CDR2 sequences are SEHNR and FQNEAQ (reference sequence). For the CDR3, the DNA is TGTGCCAGCATCATATCAAACAGGAGGGGATTGCCCTTCAGCTCCTACAATGAGCAGTTCTTC. Its translation is CASIISNRRGLPFSSYNEQFF. The full variable domain, rest sourced from reference TRBV7-9 and TRBJ2-1, is DTGVSQNPRHKITKRGQNVTFRCDPISEHNRLYWYRQTLGQGPEFLTYFQNEAQLEKSRLLSDRFSAERPKGSFSTLEIQRTEQGDSAMYLCASIISNRRGLPFSSYNEQFFGPGTRLTVL.

This clonotype was seen at least ten times. The rearrangement joins TRBV7-9 to TRBJ2-1; 11 positions match TRBD2. CDR3 length: 18 amino acids. V was pared by 7 bases and J by 1 base, with 12 bases of the junction left unmatched. Germline-derived CDR1 and CDR2 are SEHNR and FQNEAQ (reference sequence). The CDR3 loop reads CASTQTSGRGGSYNEQFF. The CDR3 DNA follows: TGTGCCAGCACCCAAACTAGCGGGAGAGGGGGGTCCTACAATGAGCAGTTCTTC.

This clonotype has at least ten counts. This chain joins TRBV7-3 and TRBJ2-3; no firm D call. The V gene's germline CDR1 is SGHTA and CDR2 FQGTGA. V lost 4 bases, J lost 5 bases, and 10 bases lay in between. This CDR3 spans 13 amino acids. CDR3 in DNA: TGTGCCAGCAGCTCAAACCGTGGAGATACGCAGTATTTT. It specifies CASSSNRGDTQYF.

This clonotype was picked up many times. The rearrangement links TRBV6-1 to TRBJ2-5, with TRBD2 as a possible D gene (5 bases). The CDR3 runs 13 residues. Trimming left V 5 bases short and J 12 bases short, with 19 bases between. Germline V gene lookup returns CDR1 MNHNS and CDR2 SASEGT. As DNA, the CDR3 is TGTGCCAGCAGTCCAAGTGACTACGGCGACAAGTACTTC. This encodes CASSPSDYGDKYF.

This clonotype was counted between two and nine times. The germline gene is not matched at one end of the junction; a read error may be the cause. The chain joins TRBV10-3 to TRBJ1-4, with D possibly being TRBD1 (6 bases). Germline V gene sequence: CDR1 ENHRY, CDR2 SYGVKD. The CDR3 is 15 residues long. The CDR3 region has the DNA TGTGCCAGCAGTTACTCGAGGGGGTTTAATGAAAAACTGTTTTTT. It translates to CASSYSRGFNEKLFF.

This clonotype has more than one count but fewer than ten. This chain uses TRBV7-8 with TRBJ1-2, with no clear D. Trimming removed 1 base from V and 2 bases from J, with 8 bases in between. Germline V CDR1 and CDR2: SGHVS, FQNEAQ. This CDR3 spans 14 amino acids. DNA for the CDR3: TGTGCCAGCAGCTTAGTTGGGTCAAACTATGGCTACACCTTC. Its protein is CASSLVGSNYGYTF. Full variable domain (outside the CDR3, taken from reference TRBV7-8 and TRBJ1-2): GAGVSQSPRYKVAKRGQDVALRCDPISGHVSLFWYQQALGQGPEFLTYFQNEAQLDKSGLPSDRFFAERPEGSVSTLKIQRTQQEDSAVYLCASSLVGSNYGYTFGSGTRLTVV.

V usage is TRBV3-1 and J usage is TRBJ1-3; unclear D gene. Trimming took 3 bases from V and 4 from J, leaving 19 bases between them. CDR1 and CDR2 from the germline V gene are LGHDT and YNNKEL (reference sequence). The CDR3 extends over 17 amino acids. The CDR3 sequence: CASSQAWQSMGGNTIYF. The CDR3 nucleotides read TGTGCCAGCAGCCAGGCTTGGCAGTCAATGGGGGGAAACACCATATATTTT. Full variable domain (remainder filled in from reference TRBV3-1 and TRBJ1-3): DTAVSQTPKYLVTQMGNDKSIKCEQNLGHDTMYWYKQDSKKFLKIMFSYNNKELIINETVPNRFSPKSPDKAHLNLHINSLELGDSAVYFCASSQAWQSMGGNTIYFGEGSWLTVV.

The V gene is TRBV27, the J gene TRBJ1-2; D not certain. Germline V lookup: CDR1 MNHEY, CDR2 SMNVEV (reference sequence). The CDR3 extends over 13 amino acids. Trimming took off 10 bases at V and 2 bases at J, with 14 bases between the two ends. The CDR3 DNA reads TGTGCCACCATTAGTTACTCAAACTATGGCTACACCTTC. Translating gives CATISYSNYGYTF.

Many counts were recorded for this clonotype. The rearrangement links TRBV3-1 to TRBJ2-3, with D perhaps TRBD1 (5 bases). The CDR3 runs 13 residues. V lost 2 bases, J lost 4 bases, and 7 bases lay in between. The germline CDR1 and CDR2 sequences are LGHDT and YNNKEL (reference sequence). The CDR3 spells CASSQTGPDTQYF. CDR3 nucleotide sequence: TGTGCCAGCAGCCAAACAGGTCCAGATACGCAGTATTTT.

There are many counts of this clonotype. The chain joins TRBV3-1 to TRBJ2-5; 7 positions agree with TRBD2. The CDR3 is made up of 12 amino acids. CDR1 and CDR2 from the germline V gene are LGHDT and YNNKEL (reference sequence). V shed 2 bases, J shed 9 bases, and the junction held 3 bases outside the gene matches. The CDR3 region has the DNA TGTGCCAGCAGCCAAACAAGCGGGGCCCAGTACTTC. It yields the protein CASSQTSGAQYF.

In its sample, this clonotype was seen a few times. The J gene is TRBJ2-7, the V gene TRBV2, with 8 bases fitting TRBD1. The V gene end was trimmed by 5 bases and the J gene end by 5 bases; junction bases not matched to a gene: 11. The germline CDR1 and CDR2 sequences are SNHLY and FYNNEI. The CDR3 runs 15 residues. For the CDR3, the DNA is TGTGCCAGCAGTCTGGACAGGGATGTAAAGGACGAGCAGTACTTC. Translated: CASSLDRDVKDEQYF.

CDR3 in amino acids: CAIKNRRDNSPLHF. CDR3 sequence (DNA): TGTGCCATCAAGAATAGGAGAGATAATTCACCCCTCCACTTT. The chain combines TRBV10-3 with TRBJ1-6; D is ambiguous. This CDR3 spans 14 amino acids. Germline V gene data show CDR1 as ENHRY and CDR2 as SYGVKD. Trimming left V 7 bases short and J 5 bases short, with 12 bases between.

Many counts were recorded for this clonotype. Written as DNA, the CDR3 is TGTGCCAGCAGCCGAACAGGGTCCCCTCAGCCCCAGCATTTT. The encoded protein is CASSRTGSPQPQHF. The genes are TRBV6-1 and TRBJ1-5; a possible D gene is TRBD1 (6 bases). Trimming removed 6 bases from V and 6 bases from J, with 15 bases in between. Germline loops: CDR1 MNHNS, CDR2 SASEGT. There are 14 residues in the CDR3.

Many counts were recorded for this clonotype. This sequence joins TRBV5-1 and TRBJ2-1; 7 positions match TRBD1. J was trimmed by 2 bases and V by 4 bases; bases with no gene match: 3. This CDR3 has 14 residues. Per the germline V gene, CDR1 is SGHRS and CDR2 is YFSETQ. Written as DNA, the CDR3 is TGCGCCAGCAGCATCGGGACAGCCTACAATGAGCAGTTCTTC. It encodes CASSIGTAYNEQFF.

This clonotype came up many times. This chain uses TRBV5-1 with TRBJ2-6; TRBD2 might be the D (7 bases). The germline V gene encodes CDR1 SGHRS and CDR2 YFSETQ. The length of the CDR3 is 16 residues. V shed 0 bases and J shed 2 bases, with 9 bases lying between them. CDR3 sequence: CASSLAGGPGANVLTF. The CDR3 DNA is TGCGCCAGCAGCTTGGCCGGGGGGCCTGGGGCCAACGTCCTGACTTTC.

This clonotype was observed at least ten times. The chain is built from TRBV9 and TRBJ1-5; tentatively, D is TRBD1 (5 bases). V was clipped by 3 bases and J by 3 bases, with 13 bases between them. CDR3 length equals 15 residues. The germline V gene encodes CDR1 SGDLS and CDR2 YYNGEE. The CDR3 here is CASSATVGVNQPQHF. Written as DNA, the CDR3 is TGTGCCAGCAGCGCGACAGTGGGGGTCAATCAGCCCCAGCATTTT.

This clonotype was observed at least ten times. J is TRBJ2-1 and V is TRBV29-1; 12 bases match TRBD2. The CDR3 runs to 15 residues. V shed 2 bases, J shed 4 bases, and the junction held 3 bases outside the gene matches. Germline loops: CDR1 SQVTM, CDR2 ANQGSEA. Written as DNA, the CDR3 is TGCAGCGTTGAAAGGACTAGCGGGACGTACAATGAGCAGTTCTTC. Translating gives CSVERTSGTYNEQFF.

This clonotype was seen repeatedly, ten times or more. The gene calls are TRBV11-2 and TRBJ1-5; D is undetermined. Germline V gives CDR1 SGHAT, CDR2 FQNNGV. The V end lost 5 bases, the J end lost 7 bases, and 12 bases lay between the germline ends. The length of the CDR3 is 13 residues. CDR3 protein: CASSLQLEQPQHF. The DNA of the CDR3 is TGTGCCAGCAGCCTCCAACTGGAGCAGCCCCAGCATTTT.

The table lists this clonotype with a few counts. The chain combines TRBV6-1 with TRBJ1-3; 9 nucleotides align to TRBD1. The CDR3 length is 17 residues. CDR1 and CDR2 from the germline V gene are MNHNS and SASEGT. V shed 6 bases and J 4 bases; nucleotides not matched to a gene: 13. This chain's CDR3 is CASRGFTGGVVGNTIYF. Here the CDR3 DNA reads TGTGCCAGCAGGGGATTTACAGGGGGCGTCGTCGGAAACACCATATATTTT.

The chain employs TRBV7-3 and TRBJ2-3; 10 nucleotides agree with TRBD1. Per the germline V gene, CDR1 is SGHTA and CDR2 is FQGTGA. This CDR3 is built from 14 residues. The V and J ends lost 5 bases and 10 bases, in that order; junction bases with no gene match: 9. The CDR3 DNA is TGTGCCAGCAGCCCATTGGGACAGGGGCAATCGCAGTATTTT. It yields the protein CASSPLGQGQSQYF. Full variable domain (outside the CDR3, taken from reference TRBV7-3 and TRBJ2-3): GAGVSQTPSNKVTEKGKYVELRCDPISGHTALYWYRQSLGQGPEFLIYFQGTGAADDSGLPNDRFFAVRPEGSVSTLKIQRTERGDSAVYLCASSPLGQGQSQYFGPGTRLTVL.

This clonotype was counted ten times or more. The chain is built from TRBV12-3 or TRBV12-4 and TRBJ2-5; TRBD1 matches at 10 bases. The CDR3 runs 15 residues. J lost 5 bases, V lost 6 bases, and 9 bases had no gene match. DNA for the CDR3: TGTGCCAGCAGCACCGGGACAGGGGTAGCGGAGACCCAGTACTTC. It specifies CASSTGTGVAETQYF.

This clonotype was detected ten times or more. J is TRBJ2-1 and V is TRBV5-1; 7 positions match TRBD1. The CDR3 covers 20 residues. V lost 5 bases, J lost 8 bases, and 28 bases stayed unmatched. Germline lookup yields CDR1 SGHRS and CDR2 YFSETQ. CDR3 amino acids: CASSFRRRGWSGATSDEQFF. The DNA for the CDR3 is TGCGCCAGCAGTTTCCGGCGCAGGGGGTGGTCCGGGGCCACCAGCGATGAGCAGTTCTTC.

This clonotype came up many times. One junction end disagrees with the germline gene, perhaps due to a read error. This chain uses TRBV6-2 or TRBV6-3 with TRBJ2-7; tentatively, D is TRBD1 (6 bases). The CDR3 has 17 residues. The germline gives CDR1 MNHEY, CDR2 SVGEGT. For the CDR3, the DNA is TGTGCCAGCAGCTACTATTCTACTACGACAGGAAACTACGAGCAGTACTTC. Translated, it gives CASSYYSTTTGNYEQYF.

A few counts support this clonotype. This rearrangement joins TRBV5-6 to TRBJ1-3; D gene ambiguous. The CDR3 contains 15 residues. CDR1 and CDR2 from the germline V gene are SGHDT and YYEEEE. V lost 4 bases and J lost 2, with 13 bases in between. DNA of the CDR3: TGTGCCAGCAGCCCCATCGGCAGGCCTGGAAACACCATATATTTT. As protein: CASSPIGRPGNTIYF.

This clonotype was picked up many times. The chain links TRBV20-1 to TRBJ1-4; TRBD1 is a possible D gene (5 bases). The germline CDR1 and CDR2 sequences are DFQATT and SNEGSKA (reference sequence). CDR3 length: 15 amino acids. Trimming shortened V by 4 bases and J by 7 bases, and 19 bases separated the two germline ends. CDR3 DNA: TGCAGTGCTACGCCCGACCTTTACAGGCGTGAAAAACTGTTTTTT. Encoded protein: CSATPDLYRREKLFF.